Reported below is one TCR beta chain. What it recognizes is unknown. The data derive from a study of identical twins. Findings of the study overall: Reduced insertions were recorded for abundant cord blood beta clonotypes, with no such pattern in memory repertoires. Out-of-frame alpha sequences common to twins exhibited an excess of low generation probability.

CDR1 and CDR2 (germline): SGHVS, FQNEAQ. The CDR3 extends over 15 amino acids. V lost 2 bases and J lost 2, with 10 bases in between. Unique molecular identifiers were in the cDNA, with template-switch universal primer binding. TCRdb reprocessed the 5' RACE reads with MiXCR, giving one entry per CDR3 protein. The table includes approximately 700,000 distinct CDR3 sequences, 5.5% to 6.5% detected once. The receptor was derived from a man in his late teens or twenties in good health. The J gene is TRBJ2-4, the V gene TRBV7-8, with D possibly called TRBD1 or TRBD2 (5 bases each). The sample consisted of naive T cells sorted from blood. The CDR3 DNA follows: TGTGCCAGCAGCTTAAGGGGAGCCTCCAAAAACATTCAGTACTTC. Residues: CASSLRGASKNIQYF.